This T cell receptor (beta chain) was observed in a study of T cells after posttransplantation cyclophosphamide. As for this clone: The antigen is unknown.

Produced via immunoSEQ multiplex PCR; TCRdb's table is partial and in-frame only. This table holds some 25,000 clones, roughly 86% found once. Study-level results: Recipient CMV seropositivity and CMV reactivation strongly tracked TRB clonality. Tissue-infiltrating T cells from skin or gut overlapped little with blood T cells.

This TCR was sampled from a woman aged 55-70 years with a blood cancer, CMV-positive, and with a related stem cell donor. The sequencing sample was made of PBMCs.

The chain's CDR3 is CASSTGTFYEQYF. Here the CDR3 DNA reads TGCGCCAGCAGCACCGGGACTTTCTACGAGCAGTACTTC. This sequence joins TRBV5-1 and TRBJ2-7; TRBD2 is a possible D gene (6 bases). This CDR3 has 13 residues. Germline V CDR1 and CDR2: SGHRS, YFSETQ. Trimming took 4 bases from V and 3 from J, leaving 11 bases between them. The full variable domain, with the rest looked up from reference TRBV5-1 and TRBJ2-7, is KAGVTQTPRYLIKTRGQQVTLSCSPISGHRSVSWYQQTPGQGLQFLFEYFSETQRNKGNFPGRFSGRQFSNSRSEMNVSTLELGDSALYLCASSTGTFYEQYFGPGTRLTVT.